Following are 17 T cell receptor beta chains from one sample sequenced in a study of tumor-infiltrating lymphocytes in oesophageal squamous cell carcinoma. TCRdb re-analysed the PCR reads in MiXCR, keeping a single row per CDR3 protein. The profile shows about 9,700 distinct CDR3 sequences, 60% to 70% of them singletons. Sequencing was done on a sample of esophageal tumor tissue. The receptors were sampled from a female donor with esophageal squamous cell carcinoma.

This chain uses TRBV7-6 with TRBJ2-7; no clear D gene. The CDR3 spans 14 residues. Germline CDR1 reads SGHVS; CDR2 reads FNYEAQ. Between the trimmed V and J ends, which lost 3 bases and 7 bases, there was a span of 16 bases. DNA for the CDR3: TGTGCCAGCAGCTTCTGGCTGGCCTACAATGAGCAGTACTTC. This sequence encodes CASSFWLAYNEQYF.

At least ten counts were recorded for this clonotype. The V and J genes are TRBV7-3 and TRBJ2-1; unclear D gene. This CDR3 is built from 15 residues. Germline assignment: CDR1 SGHTA and CDR2 FQGTGA. With 0 bases removed from V and 3 bases from J, the gap between germline ends came to 9 bases. CDR3: CASSLTSQGYNEQFF. CDR3 sequence (DNA): TGTGCCAGCAGCTTAACGTCTCAAGGCTACAATGAGCAGTTCTTC.

This chain connects TRBV7-6 to TRBJ2-6; D possibly uses TRBD1 or TRBD2 (5 bases each). The tail of the sequence fits TRBJ2-1 better, so the J call may be wrong. Per the germline V gene, CDR1 is SGHVS and CDR2 is FNYEAQ. CDR3 length: 13 residues. The CDR3: CASSGTINNEQFF. The CDR3 DNA sequence: TGTGCCAGCAGCGGGACCATCAACAATGAGCAGTTCTTC.

This chain connects TRBV7-6 to TRBJ2-3; 14 nucleotides line up with TRBD2. The junction had 11 bases not matched to a gene; V was cut back by 4 bases and J by 5 bases. The CDR3 loop spans 18 amino acids. Germline-derived CDR1 and CDR2 are SGHVS and FNYEAQ. The DNA for the CDR3 is TGTGCCAGCAGCTCAACGTCGACTAGCGGGGGGGTTATAGATACGCAGTATTTT. Amino acids: CASSSTSTSGGVIDTQYF. Full variable domain (remainder filled in from reference TRBV7-6 and TRBJ2-3): GAGVSQSPRYKVTKRGQDVALRCDPISGHVSLYWYRQALGQGPEFLTYFNYEAQQDKSGLPNDRFSAERPEGSISTLTIQRTEQRDSAMYRCASSSTSTSGGVIDTQYFGPGTRLTVL.

To note about this clonotype: No conserved phenylalanine or tryptophan is present at the end of the CDR3, so a read error is the likely explanation. The DNA is left out, because the CDR3 cannot be placed on it with certainty; the CDR3 is given as TCRdb lists it. This chain joins TRBV24-1 and TRBJ2-7. CDR1 KGHDR and CDR2 SFDVKD come from the germline V gene. The CDR3 spans 13 amino acids, including both terminal residues. The CDR3 reads CATSDPRGYTFGS.

The chain employs TRBV7-6 and TRBJ2-5; 8 bases align to TRBD2. CDR3 length: 15 residues. Trimming took 5 bases from V and 2 from J; bases not matched to a gene: 7. CDR1 and CDR2 from the germline V gene are SGHVS and FNYEAQ. DNA for the CDR3: TGTGCCAGCAGCCGAGTTCCGGGGGGGCAAGAGACCCAGTACTTC. Translated, it gives CASSRVPGGQETQYF.

The chain is built from TRBV7-4 and TRBJ2-4; tentative D call: TRBD2 (5 bases). Trimming took 6 bases from V and 1 from J, leaving 22 bases between them. The CDR3 length is 18 residues. Germline values: CDR1 SGHVT, CDR2 SQSDAQ. This CDR3 reads CASRESPPGRFAKNIQYF. The DNA of the CDR3 is TGTGCCAGCAGGGAAAGCCCTCCGGGAAGGTTTGCCAAAAACATTCAGTACTTC.

This clonotype has only a few counts. The missing conserved phenylalanine or tryptophan at the end of this CDR3 makes a read error likely. It is unclear where the CDR3 begins or ends on the DNA, so no DNA is shown, and the CDR3 is as TCRdb lists it. This chain links TRBV10-3 with TRBJ2-7; TRBD2 is taken as the D call from the table, unchecked against the DNA. Germline assignment: CDR1 ENHRY and CDR2 SYGVKD. The CDR3 is 15 amino acids long, termini counted. The CDR3: CAIRSGDAIGYTFGS.

The chain combines TRBV6-6 with TRBJ1-1, with D tentatively TRBD1 (5 bases). V dropped 0 bases and J dropped 7 bases, with 21 bases sitting between them. Germline-derived CDR1 and CDR2 are MNHNY and SVGAGI (reference sequence). The CDR3 loop spans 17 amino acids. CDR3 DNA: TGTGCCAGCAGTTACTCGAGTCGAAGACAGACTCGACGTGAAGCTTTCTTT. Translation gives CASSYSSRRQTRREAFF.

This clonotype was detected a few times. The V gene is TRBV7-6, the J gene TRBJ2-1; D gene unclear. The CDR3 runs to 16 residues. Deletions cut 1 base from V and 1 base from J, with 11 bases between. Looked up from germline, CDR1 is SGHVS and CDR2 is FNYEAQ. Written as DNA, the CDR3 is TGTGCCAGCAGCTTAGGATCGGCATATTCCTACAATGAGCAGTTCTTC. Its translation is CASSLGSAYSYNEQFF.

The V call is TRBV7-2, the J call TRBJ1-1; no clear D. This CDR3 spans 14 amino acids. V was pared by 4 bases and J by 3 bases, with 12 bases between. CDR1 and CDR2 (germline): SGHTA, FQGNSA. The CDR3 nucleotides are TGTGCCAGCAGCTCGTCTTCAGGCTACACTGAAGCTTTCTTT. Its protein is CASSSSSGYTEAFF. The whole variable domain, filled in from reference TRBV7-2 and TRBJ1-1, reads GAGVSQSPSNKVTEKGKDVELRCDPISGHTALYWYRQSLGQGLEFLIYFQGNSAPDKSGLPSDRFSAERTGGSVSTLTIQRTQQEDSAVYLCASSSSSGYTEAFFGQGTRLTVV.

This clonotype was picked up many times. V is TRBV7-9 and J is TRBJ2-2; TRBD1 might be the D (6 bases). The CDR3 consists of 15 residues. Germline V gives CDR1 SEHNR, CDR2 FQNEAQ (reference sequence). V was cut by 2 bases and J by 5 bases, with 12 bases left in between. The CDR3 spells CASSLTGKDTGELFF. The DNA for the CDR3 is TGTGCCAGCAGCTTAACAGGGAAGGATACCGGGGAGCTGTTTTTT.

This clonotype was counted once. This chain links TRBV7-3 with TRBJ2-7; 11 bases match TRBD1. The DNA matches TRBJ1-2 better at its end, which makes the J call doubtful. The length of the CDR3 is 15 residues. CDR1 SGHTA and CDR2 FQGTGA come from the germline V gene. The CDR3 region is CASSLLGTGGNGYTF. The CDR3, as DNA: TGTGCCAGCAGCTTGTTAGGGACAGGGGGTAATGGCTACACCTTC.

The sample holds a few counts of this clonotype. The chain employs TRBV7-8 and TRBJ2-1, with 9 bases lining up with TRBD1. The tail of the sequence fits TRBJ2-7 better, so the J call may be wrong. The CDR3 loop spans 16 amino acids. Germline V lookup: CDR1 SGHVS, CDR2 FQNEAQ. The CDR3, as DNA: TGTGCCAGCAGCTTAAGGGGGACAGGGATCAACAATGAGCAGTACTTC. Protein product: CASSLRGTGINNEQYF.

This clonotype was observed once. At one of its ends the junction is not consistent with the germline gene, which may arise from a read error. The chain employs TRBV6-1 and TRBJ1-5; 8 bases map to TRBD1. In germline, CDR1 is MNHNS, CDR2 SASEGT. This CDR3 has 15 amino acids. In DNA, the CDR3 is TGTGCCAGCAGTCTCCGGACAGGGCGCAACCAGCCCCAGCATTTT. Translating gives CASSLRTGRNQPQHF.

The chain carries TRBV7-8 and TRBJ2-5; no clear D gene. Trimming took off 5 bases at V and 3 bases at J, with 4 bases between the two ends. The CDR3 extends over 11 amino acids. Looked up from germline, CDR1 is SGHVS and CDR2 is FQNEAQ. CDR3 DNA sequence: TGTGCCAGCAGCCGGGAAGAGACCCAGTACTTC. Its translation: CASSREETQYF.

The CDR3 bases are TGTGCCATCAGTGAGTCGGCAAGCACAGATACGCAGTATTTT. Amino acids: CAISESASTDTQYF. V and J are TRBV10-3 and TRBJ2-3; D ambiguous. The CDR3 covers 14 residues. Germline lookup yields CDR1 ENHRY and CDR2 SYGVKD. V was clipped by 0 bases and J by 0 bases, with 4 bases between them.